Below are 28 T cell receptor beta chains sequenced from a single sample in a study of blood T cell repertoires in COVID-19 (dated by TCRdb to 2020 to 2021). The method behind the library was the immunoSEQ multiplex PCR assay. Held by TCRdb, this immuneACCESS table contains in-frame sequences only and omits some clones. Under half of the omission traces to an unresolved V gene where checked; the cause of the rest is unknown. The sample table shows fewer than 350,000 clones, and 85% to 90% are seen once. The ten largest clones take up approximately 1% of the sample. Sequencing used PBMCs or T cells enriched from blood (not recorded which). The source is a woman younger than 45 who had been exposed to COVID-19.

The rearrangement links TRBV5-6 to TRBJ2-5; 10 bases map to TRBD1. V trimming: 3 bases; J trimming: 3 bases; junction bases outside the gene matches: 11. CDR1 and CDR2 (germline): SGHDT, YYEEEE. The CDR3 totals 17 residues. CDR3: CASSSTGTGAPKETQYF. The CDR3, as DNA: TGTGCCAGCAGCTCCACCGGGACAGGGGCTCCAAAAGAGACCCAGTACTTC.

This clone was picked up a small number of times. This chain links TRBV9 with TRBJ1-1; 7 nucleotides align to TRBD1. The CDR3 is made up of 15 amino acids. Germline CDR1 is SGDLS and CDR2 is YYNGEE. The V and J ends lost 3 bases and 2 bases, in that order; junction bases with no gene match: 7. CDR3 amino acids: CASSDYGTANTEAFF. CDR3 DNA: TGTGCCAGCAGCGATTACGGGACAGCTAACACTGAAGCTTTCTTT.

The J gene is TRBJ2-1, the V gene TRBV28; TRBD2 aligns across 12 bases. Unmatched junction bases numbered 15, after V lost 6 bases and J lost 15 bases. The CDR3 is 15 residues long. The germline V gene encodes CDR1 MDHEN and CDR2 SYDVKM. CDR3: CASRRPGTSGPEPFF. For the CDR3, the DNA is TGTGCCAGCAGACGACCCGGGACTAGCGGGCCGGAACCGTTCTTC.

The chain couples TRBV2 to TRBJ1-1; no definite D call. V was clipped by 2 bases and J by 6 bases, with 7 bases between them. Germline V gene sequence: CDR1 SNHLY, CDR2 FYNNEI. CDR3 size: 12 residues. The CDR3 here is CASSELGAEAFF. CDR3 nucleotide sequence: TGTGCCAGCAGTGAATTGGGAGCTGAAGCTTTCTTT.

The chain carries TRBV9 and TRBJ1-4; 7 bases are shared with TRBD1. CDR3 length equals 15 residues. Per germline, CDR1 SGDLS and CDR2 YYNGEE. V shed 2 bases, J shed 0 bases, and the junction held 1 base outside the gene matches. CDR3 residues: CASSVTGTTNEKLFF. The CDR3 DNA reads as TGTGCCAGCAGCGTGACAGGGACAACTAATGAAAAACTGTTTTTT.

The chain is built from TRBV27 and TRBJ1-1; 10 nucleotides align to TRBD1. J lost 4 bases, V lost 5 bases, and 7 bases had no gene match. This CDR3 is built from 15 residues. The germline V gene has CDR1 MNHEY and CDR2 SMNVEV (reference sequence). CDR3 in DNA: TGTGCCAGCAGTCCCGGACAGGGGGGGCGCACTGAAGCTTTCTTT. Translated, it gives CASSPGQGGRTEAFF.

The V gene is TRBV7-9, the J gene TRBJ2-7, with 9 bases that match TRBD1. The germline V gene encodes CDR1 SEHNR and CDR2 FQNEAQ (reference sequence). V trimming: 5 bases; J trimming: 3 bases; junction bases outside the gene matches: 2. This CDR3 is 13 amino acids long. The CDR3 loop is CASSRTGVYEQYF. CDR3 sequence (DNA): TGTGCCAGCAGCCGGACAGGGGTCTACGAGCAGTACTTC.

This sequence joins TRBV13 and TRBJ2-1; 10 positions match TRBD2. V shed 0 bases, J shed 15 bases, and the junction held 5 bases outside the gene matches. CDR3 length: 13 residues. From germline, CDR1 is PRHDT and CDR2 FYEKMQ (reference sequence). The DNA of the CDR3 is TGTGCCAGCAGCTTAGGGCTAGCGGGAGTACCGTTCTTC. This gives the protein CASSLGLAGVPFF.

The chain employs TRBV27 and TRBJ2-1, with 8 bases identical to TRBD2. Trimming removed 8 bases from V and 5 bases from J; junction bases left unmatched: 8. Germline CDR1 and CDR2: MNHEY and SMNVEV (reference sequence). The CDR3 sequence is 14 residues long. CDR3 nucleotide sequence: TGTGCCAGCGAAAACGGGGGGGAACACAATGAGCAGTTCTTC. This gives the protein CASENGGEHNEQFF.

The chain links TRBV19 to TRBJ2-7, with D maybe TRBD1 (9 bases). V was pared by 4 bases and J by 2 bases, with 24 bases between. The CDR3 is 18 residues long. Germline V lookup: CDR1 LNHDA, CDR2 SQIVND (reference sequence). The CDR3 sequence: CASSRTGEGTRSTYEQYF. The CDR3 bases are TGTGCCAGTAGTAGGACAGGGGAAGGGACTAGATCAACCTACGAGCAGTACTTC.

This chain connects TRBV19 to TRBJ1-1; no reliable D call. V was trimmed by 4 bases and J by 4 bases, leaving 16 bases between them. This CDR3 spans 15 amino acids. Per germline, CDR1 LNHDA and CDR2 SQIVND (reference sequence). This CDR3 is CASSNRYGVSTEAFF. CDR3 coding DNA: TGTGCCAGTAGTAACAGATATGGCGTGAGCACTGAAGCTTTCTTT.

The rearrangement joins TRBV24-1 to TRBJ1-1, with TRBD1 identical over 9 bases. Germline trimming cut 2 bases from V and 5 bases from J; bases unmatched to any gene: 11. Per the germline V gene, CDR1 is KGHDR and CDR2 is SFDVKD. The CDR3 extends over 17 amino acids. The CDR3 loop reads CATSDSGQGRFGTEAFF. The CDR3 nucleotides are TGTGCCACCAGTGATTCCGGACAGGGGCGATTCGGGACTGAAGCTTTCTTT.

Concerning this clone itself: Compared with germline, one end of the junction differs, possibly owing to a read error. V is TRBV7-9 and J is TRBJ1-3; D call uncertain. CDR1 SEHNR and CDR2 FQNEAQ come from the germline V gene (reference sequence). The CDR3 consists of 13 residues. The CDR3 DNA reads as TGTGCCAGCAGCTTAATGGAGGGAATCACCATATATTTT. This encodes CASSLMEGITIYF.

The gene calls are TRBV2 and TRBJ2-7; 8 bases align to TRBD2. Trimming at V came to 7 bases and at J to 4 bases, leaving 6 bases not matched to a gene. Germline V gene data show CDR1 as SNHLY and CDR2 as FYNNEI. This CDR3 is built from 13 residues. This CDR3 reads CASKARGGYEQYF. Written as DNA, the CDR3 is TGTGCCAGCAAAGCACGGGGGGGATACGAGCAGTACTTC.

The V call is TRBV28, the J call TRBJ1-2; D remains ambiguous. Germline V gene data show CDR1 as MDHEN and CDR2 as SYDVKM. The CDR3 runs 12 residues. Trimming removed 5 bases from V and 7 bases from J, with 11 bases in between. CDR3 in DNA: TGTGCCAGCAGTCTCCTAGCGGGTGGCTACACCTTC. Residues: CASSLLAGGYTF.

The rearrangement uses TRBV18 and TRBJ2-6; 7 positions agree with TRBD2. In germline, CDR1 is KGHSH, CDR2 LQKENI. With V trimmed by 6 bases and J by 0 bases, 8 bases remained unmatched. This CDR3 contains 17 residues. CDR3 in DNA: TGTGCCAGCTCTTTCAGACTAGCTCACTCTGGGGCCAACGTCCTGACTTTC. Amino acids: CASSFRLAHSGANVLTF.

The V call is TRBV5-4, the J call TRBJ2-5; D perhaps matches TRBD1 (6 bases). The CDR3 sequence is 16 residues long. Germline loops: CDR1 SGHNT, CDR2 YYREEE (reference sequence). V lost 4 bases and J 4 bases, leaving 20 bases between the germline ends. The CDR3 region has the DNA TGTGCCAGCAGCCTGGAAGACAGGCCAAACCGAGAGACCCAGTACTTC. Residues: CASSLEDRPNRETQYF.

The rearrangement links TRBV18 to TRBJ2-7, with D unresolved. The germline gives CDR1 KGHSH, CDR2 LQKENI. This CDR3 has 14 residues. The V end lost 0 bases, the J end lost 0 bases, and 6 bases lay between the germline ends. CDR3 nucleotide sequence: TGTGCCAGCTCACCACCCGGAGCCTCCTACGAGCAGTACTTC. Translation gives CASSPPGASYEQYF.

This chain uses TRBV6-5 with TRBJ1-1; D might be TRBD1 (6 bases). The V gene's germline CDR1 is MNHEY and CDR2 SVGAGI. The CDR3 extends over 11 amino acids. The DNA of the CDR3 is TGTTCAGCGGCGGGGGCCGGGGGCGCTTTCTTT. Protein product: CSAAGAGGAFF.

The chain is built from TRBV6-5 and TRBJ2-7; the match to TRBD2 covers 13 bases. With V trimmed by 6 bases and J by 6 bases, 8 bases remained unmatched. This CDR3 contains 15 residues. From germline, CDR1 is MNHEY and CDR2 SVGAGI. As DNA, the CDR3 is TGTGCCAGCAGGGGACTAGCGGGACCTTTGGGCGAGCAGTACTTC. Translation gives CASRGLAGPLGEQYF.

The chain combines TRBV5-1 with TRBJ2-7; D might be TRBD1 (6 bases). V lost 0 bases, J lost 3 bases, and 13 bases lay in between. The CDR3 has 15 amino acids. Germline loops: CDR1 SGHRS, CDR2 YFSETQ. Written as DNA, the CDR3 is TGCGCCAGCAGCTTGGTTTACAGGGAGCGCTACGAGCAGTACTTC. It is translated as CASSLVYRERYEQYF. The full variable domain, in which reference TRBV5-1 and TRBJ2-7 provide the parts outside the CDR3, is KAGVTQTPRYLIKTRGQQVTLSCSPISGHRSVSWYQQTPGQGLQFLFEYFSETQRNKGNFPGRFSGRQFSNSRSEMNVSTLELGDSALYLCASSLVYRERYEQYFGPGTRLTVT.

V usage is TRBV10-3 and J usage is TRBJ2-3; 10 bases fit TRBD2. The V and J ends lost 8 bases and 3 bases, in that order; junction bases with no gene match: 17. The CDR3 spans 18 residues. Germline CDR1 reads ENHRY; CDR2 reads SYGVKD. The CDR3 is CAISGGLAGELGTDTQYF. The CDR3 nucleotides are TGTGCCATCTCGGGAGGGCTAGCGGGAGAGCTCGGTACAGATACGCAGTATTTT.

The chain employs TRBV20-1 and TRBJ1-1; 8 positions match TRBD1. The CDR3 length is 14 residues. Losses at the gene ends were 3 bases for V and 4 bases for J; bases not matched to a gene: 7. Germline CDR1 reads DFQATT; CDR2 reads SNEGSKA (reference sequence). CDR3 loop: CSASAGGAGTEAFF. The CDR3 DNA follows: TGCAGTGCTAGTGCAGGGGGCGCGGGCACTGAAGCTTTCTTT.

The rearrangement links TRBV19 to TRBJ2-7, with D hard to call. The length of the CDR3 is 15 residues. V was trimmed by 6 bases and J by 0 bases, leaving 15 bases between them. The germline V gene has CDR1 LNHDA and CDR2 SQIVND (reference sequence). The CDR3 DNA sequence: TGTGCCAGTAGGAGCTCTGGGCTACACTCCTACGAGCAGTACTTC. It encodes CASRSSGLHSYEQYF.

CDR3 loop: CSVEPRAGYEQYF. The DNA for the CDR3 is TGCAGCGTTGAGCCCAGAGCGGGCTACGAGCAGTACTTC. The V and J genes are TRBV29-1 and TRBJ2-7; tentative D call: TRBD2 (6 bases). Per germline, CDR1 SQVTM and CDR2 ANQGSEA. V was pared by 3 bases and J by 3 bases, with 12 bases between. CDR3 length: 13 amino acids.

The rearrangement links TRBV12-3 or TRBV12-4 to TRBJ1-6, with D unresolved. Trimming cost V 3 bases and J 10 bases, with 7 bases left between them. This CDR3 contains 12 residues. CDR3 nucleotides: TGTGCCAGCAGTTTTTCAGAATCACCCCTCCACTTT. It translates to CASSFSESPLHF.

The chain employs TRBV27 and TRBJ2-5, with a weak D call TRBD2 (6 bases). Germline CDR1 is MNHEY and CDR2 is SMNVEV (reference sequence). With 3 bases removed from V and 7 bases from J, the gap between germline ends came to 9 bases. The CDR3 has 12 amino acids. The DNA of the CDR3 is TGTGCCAGCAGTTTTTGGCGGGGGACCCAGTACTTC. Protein product: CASSFWRGTQYF.

The chain combines TRBV19 with TRBJ2-7, with D unclear. V lost 1 base, J lost 3 bases, and 7 bases lay in between. Germline CDR1 LNHDA, CDR2 SQIVND (reference sequence). This CDR3 contains 13 residues. Here the CDR3 reads CASSIVNGYEQYF. In DNA form, the CDR3 reads TGTGCCAGTAGTATAGTGAACGGCTACGAGCAGTACTTC. The full variable domain, rest sourced from reference TRBV19 and TRBJ2-7, is DGGITQSPKYLFRKEGQNVTLSCEQNLNHDAMYWYRQDPGQGLRLIYYSQIVNDFQKGDIAEGYSVSREKKESFPLTVTSAQKNPTAFYLCASSIVNGYEQYFGPGTRLTVT.